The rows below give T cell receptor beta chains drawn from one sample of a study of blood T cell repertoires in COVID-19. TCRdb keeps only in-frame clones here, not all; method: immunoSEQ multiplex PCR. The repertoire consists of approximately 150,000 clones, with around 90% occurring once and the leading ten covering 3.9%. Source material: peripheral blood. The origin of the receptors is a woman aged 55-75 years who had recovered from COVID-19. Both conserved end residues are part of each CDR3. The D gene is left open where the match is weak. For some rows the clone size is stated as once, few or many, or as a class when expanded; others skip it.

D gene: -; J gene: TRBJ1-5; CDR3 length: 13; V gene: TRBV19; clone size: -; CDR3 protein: CASSMRLDQPQHF; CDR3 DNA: TGTGCCAGTAGTATGCGGCTGGATCAGCCCCAGCATTTT
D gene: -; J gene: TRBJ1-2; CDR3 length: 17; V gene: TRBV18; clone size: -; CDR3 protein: CASSPSSPVEGDYGYTF; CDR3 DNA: TGTGCCAGCTCACCATCCAGTCCTGTTGAGGGGGACTATGGCTACACCTTC
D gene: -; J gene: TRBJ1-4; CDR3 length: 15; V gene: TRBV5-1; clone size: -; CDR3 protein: CASSSGVEGREKLFF; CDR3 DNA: TGCGCCAGCAGTTCCGGGGTCGAAGGACGTGAAAAACTGTTTTTT
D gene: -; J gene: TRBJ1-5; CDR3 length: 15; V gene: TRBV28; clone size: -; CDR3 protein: CASKTGVSLNQPQHF; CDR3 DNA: TGTGCCAGCAAGACAGGAGTTTCCCTCAATCAGCCCCAGCATTTT
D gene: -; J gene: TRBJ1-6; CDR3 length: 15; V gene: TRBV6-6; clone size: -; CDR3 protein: CASRTNRAGDSPLHF; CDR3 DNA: TGTGCCAGCAGGACGAACAGGGCGGGTGATTCACCCCTCCACTTT
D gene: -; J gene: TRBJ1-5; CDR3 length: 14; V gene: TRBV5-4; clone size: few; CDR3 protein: CASSLQGAGQPQHF; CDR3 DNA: TGTGCCAGCAGCTTACAGGGAGCCGGTCAGCCCCAGCATTTT
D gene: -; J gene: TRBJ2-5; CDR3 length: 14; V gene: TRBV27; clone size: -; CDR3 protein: CASSLRGHQETQYF; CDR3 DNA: TGTGCCAGCAGTTTAAGAGGGCACCAAGAGACCCAGTACTTC
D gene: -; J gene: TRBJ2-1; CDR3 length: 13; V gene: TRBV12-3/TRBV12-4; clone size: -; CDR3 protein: CASSTRAGYEQFF; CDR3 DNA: TGTGCCAGCAGTACGCGGGCCGGGTATGAGCAGTTCTTC
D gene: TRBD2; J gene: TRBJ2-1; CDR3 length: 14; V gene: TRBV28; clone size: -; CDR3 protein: CASSPPGGHDEQFF; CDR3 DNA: TGTGCCAGCAGTCCACCGGGGGGGCACGATGAGCAGTTCTTC
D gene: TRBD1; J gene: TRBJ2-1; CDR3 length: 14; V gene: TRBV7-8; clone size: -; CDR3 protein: CASSTGGTYNEQFF; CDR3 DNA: TGTGCCAGCAGTACAGGGGGAACCTACAATGAGCAGTTCTTC
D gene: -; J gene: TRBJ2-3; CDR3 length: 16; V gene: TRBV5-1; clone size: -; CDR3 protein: CASSPPLAPSTDTQYF; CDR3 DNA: TGCGCCAGCAGCCCCCCCCTGGCACCGAGCACAGATACGCAGTATTTT
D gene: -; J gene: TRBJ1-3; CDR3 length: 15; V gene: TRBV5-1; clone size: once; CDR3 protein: CASSSAGNTGNTIYF; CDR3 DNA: TGCGCCAGCAGCTCTGCAGGGAATACTGGAAACACCATATATTTT
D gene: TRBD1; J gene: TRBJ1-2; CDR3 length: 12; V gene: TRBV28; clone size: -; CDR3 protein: CASRNDRGGYTF; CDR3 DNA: TGTGCCAGCAGGAATGACAGGGGCGGCTACACCTTC
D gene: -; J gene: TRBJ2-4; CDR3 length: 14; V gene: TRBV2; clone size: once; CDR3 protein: CASSEGGGSGIQYF; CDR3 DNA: TGTGCCAGCAGCGAGGGTGGGGGGAGCGGCATTCAGTACTTC
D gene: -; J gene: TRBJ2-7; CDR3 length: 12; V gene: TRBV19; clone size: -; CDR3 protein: CASEGRSYEQYF; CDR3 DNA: TGTGCCAGTGAGGGGAGGTCCTACGAGCAGTACTTC
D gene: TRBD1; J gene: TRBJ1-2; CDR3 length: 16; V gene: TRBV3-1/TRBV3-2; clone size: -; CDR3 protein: CASSQGSPTGGSGYTF; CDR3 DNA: TGTGCCAGCAGCCAAGGCTCCCCGACAGGGGGCAGTGGCTACACCTTC
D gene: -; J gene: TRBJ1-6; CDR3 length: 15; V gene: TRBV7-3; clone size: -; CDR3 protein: CASSFGGARNSPLHF; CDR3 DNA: TGTGCCAGCAGCTTTGGGGGGGCGCGGAATTCACCCCTCCACTTT
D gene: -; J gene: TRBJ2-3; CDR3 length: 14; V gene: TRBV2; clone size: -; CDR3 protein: CASRKTSTADTQYF; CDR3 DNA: TGTGCCAGCAGGAAAACTAGCACCGCAGATACGCAGTATTTT
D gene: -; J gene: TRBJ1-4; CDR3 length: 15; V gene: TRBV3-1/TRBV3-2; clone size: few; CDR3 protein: CASASRQGRIRKLFF; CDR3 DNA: TGTGCCAGCGCTTCACGGCAGGGGCGAATAAGAAAACTGTTTTTT
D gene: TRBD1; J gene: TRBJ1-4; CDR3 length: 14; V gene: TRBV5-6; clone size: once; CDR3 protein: CASSLGTGEEKLFF; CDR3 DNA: TGTGCCAGCAGCTTGGGAACAGGGGAGGAAAAACTGTTTTTT
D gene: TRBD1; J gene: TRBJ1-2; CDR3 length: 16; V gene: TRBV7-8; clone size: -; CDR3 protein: CASSLADGQVKRRYTF; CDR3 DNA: TGTGCCAGCAGCTTAGCGGATGGACAGGTCAAAAGACGCTACACCTTC
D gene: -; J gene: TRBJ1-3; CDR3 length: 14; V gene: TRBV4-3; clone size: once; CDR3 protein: CASSQDARGNTIYF; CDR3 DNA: TGCGCCAGCAGCCAAGACGCCAGAGGAAACACCATATATTTT
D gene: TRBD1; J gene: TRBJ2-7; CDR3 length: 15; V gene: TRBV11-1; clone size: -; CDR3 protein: CASSQPGQGAYEQYF; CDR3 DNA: TGTGCCAGCAGCCAACCGGGACAGGGAGCCTACGAGCAGTACTTC
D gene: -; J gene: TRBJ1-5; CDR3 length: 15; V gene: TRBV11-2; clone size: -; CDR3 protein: CASSRDRHQGQPQHF; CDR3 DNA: TGTGCCAGCAGTCGAGACAGGCACCAGGGGCAGCCCCAGCATTTT
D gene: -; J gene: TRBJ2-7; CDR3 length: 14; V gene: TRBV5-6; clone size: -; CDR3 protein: CASSLNGVSYEQYF; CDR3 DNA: TGTGCCAGCAGCTTGAACGGGGTAAGCTACGAGCAGTACTTC
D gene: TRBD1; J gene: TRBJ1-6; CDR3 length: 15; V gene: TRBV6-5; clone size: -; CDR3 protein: CASSTLPRGLSPLHF; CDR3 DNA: TGTGCCAGCAGTACCCTTCCCAGGGGGCTTTCACCCCTCCACTTT
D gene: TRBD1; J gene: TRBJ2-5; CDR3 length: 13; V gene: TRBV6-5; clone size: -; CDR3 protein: CASRQGVLETQYF; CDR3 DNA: TGTGCCAGCAGACAGGGGGTTTTGGAGACCCAGTACTTC
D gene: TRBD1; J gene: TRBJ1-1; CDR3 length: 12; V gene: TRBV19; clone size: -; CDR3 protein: CASRDRDAEAFF; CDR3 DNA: TGTGCCAGTAGAGACAGGGACGCTGAAGCTTTCTTT
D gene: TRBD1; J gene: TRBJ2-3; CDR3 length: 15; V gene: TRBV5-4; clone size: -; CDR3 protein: CASSWTGGAGDTQYF; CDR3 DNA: TGTGCCAGCAGCTGGACAGGGGGCGCGGGAGATACGCAGTATTTT
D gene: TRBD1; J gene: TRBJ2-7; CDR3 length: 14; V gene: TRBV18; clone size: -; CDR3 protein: CASSPGQGAREQYF; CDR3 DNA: TGTGCCAGCTCACCGGGACAGGGGGCCAGAGAGCAGTACTTC
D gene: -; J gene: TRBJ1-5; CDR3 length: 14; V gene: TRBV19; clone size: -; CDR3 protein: CASSMSPGPQPQHF; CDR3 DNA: TGTGCCAGTAGTATGAGTCCAGGGCCTCAGCCCCAGCATTTT